The clone carrying this T cell receptor (beta chain) was picked up one time. Only in-frame clones appear in the TCRdb table, and some are missing; sequencing was by immunoSEQ multiplex PCR. Among over 150,000 clones listed, about 94% were seen once. Germline V gives CDR1 SEHNR, CDR2 FQNEAQ (reference sequence). J was trimmed by 3 bases and V by 5 bases; bases with no gene match: 9. The CDR3 sequence is 15 residues long. This record belongs to a study of control samples from healthy donors and cancer patients. Material for sequencing was blood. The chain couples TRBV7-9 to TRBJ1-1, with TRBD1 identical over 7 bases. This TCR was sampled from a man aged 35 to 55 in good health. CDR3 in amino acids: CASSANRGPYTEAFF. CDR3 bases: TGTGCCAGCAGCGCGAACAGGGGACCCTACACTGAAGCTTTCTTT.